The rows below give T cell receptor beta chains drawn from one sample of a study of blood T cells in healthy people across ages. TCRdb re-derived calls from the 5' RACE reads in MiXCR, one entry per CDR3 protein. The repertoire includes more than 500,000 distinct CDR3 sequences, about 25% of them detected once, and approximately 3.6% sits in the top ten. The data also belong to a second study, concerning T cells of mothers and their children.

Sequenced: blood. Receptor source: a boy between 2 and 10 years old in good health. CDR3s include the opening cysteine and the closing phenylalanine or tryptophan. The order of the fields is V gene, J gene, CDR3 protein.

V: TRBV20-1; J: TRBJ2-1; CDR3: CSANRPGQGAENEQFF
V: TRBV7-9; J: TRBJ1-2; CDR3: CASSLELAGVAWYYGYTF
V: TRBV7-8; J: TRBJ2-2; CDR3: CASSRVSGTSSGELFF
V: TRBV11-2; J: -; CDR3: CASSLNGAPDNEQFF
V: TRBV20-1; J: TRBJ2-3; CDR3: CSARVVGAITDTQYF
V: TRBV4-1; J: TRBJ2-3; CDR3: CASSQEAESSGLTDTQYF
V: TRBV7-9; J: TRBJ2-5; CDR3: CASSLVRGRETQYF
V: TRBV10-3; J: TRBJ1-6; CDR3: CAISEPRRTGVVALHF
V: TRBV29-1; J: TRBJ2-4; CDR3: CSVVQGEGIQYF
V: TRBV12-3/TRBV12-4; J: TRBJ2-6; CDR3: CASSLLGANVLTF
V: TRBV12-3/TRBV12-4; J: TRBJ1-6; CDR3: CASTYRDRARSPLHF
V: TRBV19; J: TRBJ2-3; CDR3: CASSGTSGSHPSTDTQYF
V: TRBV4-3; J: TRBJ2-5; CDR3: CASSQDFEETQYF
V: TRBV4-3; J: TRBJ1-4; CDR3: CASSQDLETYEKLFF
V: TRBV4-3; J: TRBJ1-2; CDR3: CASSPGTGVGGYTF
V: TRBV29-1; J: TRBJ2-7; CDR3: CSVVGGLMDEQYF
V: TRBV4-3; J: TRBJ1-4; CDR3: CASSQGAATNEKLFF
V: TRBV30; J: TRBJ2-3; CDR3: CAWSTLAGGTDTQYF
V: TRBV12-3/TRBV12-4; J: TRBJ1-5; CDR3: CASSRGGAGNQPQHF
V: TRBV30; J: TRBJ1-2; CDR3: CAWSPGQIYGYTF
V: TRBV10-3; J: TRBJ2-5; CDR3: CAISDGTSGMGETQYF
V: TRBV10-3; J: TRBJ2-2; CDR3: CAISGNRGGTGELFF
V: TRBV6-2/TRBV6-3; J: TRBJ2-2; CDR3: CASTGAGGLDTGELFF
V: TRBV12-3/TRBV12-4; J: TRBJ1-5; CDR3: CASSLQGAGPQPQHF
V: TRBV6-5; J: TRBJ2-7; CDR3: CASSYDRGGYEQYF
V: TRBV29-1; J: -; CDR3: CSVEISTNEQFF
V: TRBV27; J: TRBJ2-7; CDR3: CASRWTSGYEQYF
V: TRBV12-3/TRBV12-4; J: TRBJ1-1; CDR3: CASSLNTVNTEAFF
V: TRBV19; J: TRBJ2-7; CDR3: CASSIRLADASSYEQYF
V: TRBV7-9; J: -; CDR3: CASRQGLAGNNEQFF
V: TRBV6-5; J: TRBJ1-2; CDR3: CASSYSGRQRLGDGYTF
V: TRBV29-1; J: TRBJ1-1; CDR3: CSVERGPGHTEAFF
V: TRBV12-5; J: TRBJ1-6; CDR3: CASGLGTGVPGSPLHF
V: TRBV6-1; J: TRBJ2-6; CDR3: CASSGPAGANVLTF
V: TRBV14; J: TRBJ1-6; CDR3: CASSQVAGGSPLHF
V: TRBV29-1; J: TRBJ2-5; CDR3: CSVAPGKETQYF
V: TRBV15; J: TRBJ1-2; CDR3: CATSRPGQGVHGYTF
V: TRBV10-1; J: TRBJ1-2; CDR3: CARAYGANCGYTF
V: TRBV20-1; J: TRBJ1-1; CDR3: CSGEIGASEAFF
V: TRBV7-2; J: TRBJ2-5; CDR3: CASSSTLGQETQYF
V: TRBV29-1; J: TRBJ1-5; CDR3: CSVSTGTGFQPQHF
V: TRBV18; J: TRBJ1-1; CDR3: CASSPPQGIGRMNTEAFF
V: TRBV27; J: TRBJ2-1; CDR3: CASSLEGQAAYNEQFF
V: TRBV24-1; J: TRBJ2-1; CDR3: CATSDFTDRPTDEQFF
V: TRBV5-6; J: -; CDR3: CASSFDRISYEQYF
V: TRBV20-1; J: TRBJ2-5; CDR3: CSAKLAVGQETQYF
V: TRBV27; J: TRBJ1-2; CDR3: CASSPLSGGYTF
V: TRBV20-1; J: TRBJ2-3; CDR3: CSGNRGARTDTQYF
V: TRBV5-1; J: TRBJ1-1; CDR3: CASSTDGDTEAFF
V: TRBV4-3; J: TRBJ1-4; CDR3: CASSHQGGGGNEKLFF
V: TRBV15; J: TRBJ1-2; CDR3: CATSSAGTGVGYTF
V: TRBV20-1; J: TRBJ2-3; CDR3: CSSFTDTQYF
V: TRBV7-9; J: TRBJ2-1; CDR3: CASSANLRDPNLYNEQFF